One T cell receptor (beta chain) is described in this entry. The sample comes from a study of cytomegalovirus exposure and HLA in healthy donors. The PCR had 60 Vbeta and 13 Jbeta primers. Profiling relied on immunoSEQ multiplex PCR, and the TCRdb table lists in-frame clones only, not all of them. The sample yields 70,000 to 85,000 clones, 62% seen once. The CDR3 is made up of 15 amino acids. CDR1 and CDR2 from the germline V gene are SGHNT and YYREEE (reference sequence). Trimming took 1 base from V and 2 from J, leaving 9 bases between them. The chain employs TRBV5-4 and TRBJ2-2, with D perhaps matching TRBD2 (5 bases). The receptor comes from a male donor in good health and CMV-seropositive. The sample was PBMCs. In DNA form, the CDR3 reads TGTGCCAGCAGCTTGCCTCTAGCTAACACCGGGGAGCTGTTTTTT. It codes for CASSLPLANTGELFF.